These 5 T cell receptor beta chains came from one sample sequenced in a study of T-cell reconstitution after alpha-beta-depleted transplantation in children. Unique molecular identifiers were incorporated during preparation of the TCRbeta library. Via MiXCR, TCRdb re-called the PCR reads, giving one row per CDR3 protein. The table lists some 8,000 distinct CDR3 sequences, about 32% of them singletons, with roughly 2% in the top ten. The sequencing here drew on peripheral blood, taken 60 days after TCRalphabeta/CD19-depleted stem cell transplant. Every receptor here comes from a boy younger than two who had a stem cell transplant for SCID, so the T cells may come from the graft donor.

This clonotype counts as medium-sized. V usage is TRBV15 and J usage is TRBJ1-6; unclear D gene. V shed 4 bases and J shed 6 bases, with 7 bases lying between them. The CDR3 loop spans 13 amino acids. CDR1 is LNHNV and CDR2 is YYDKDF in the germline V gene (reference sequence). In nucleotides, the CDR3 is TGTGCCACCAGCATGGACCCTAATTCACCCCTCCACTTT. This gives the protein CATSMDPNSPLHF.

This chain connects TRBV20-1 to TRBJ2-5, with 10 bases identical to TRBD2. V was clipped by 4 bases and J by 1 base; unmatched bases: 15. The CDR3 spans 18 residues. The germline V gene encodes CDR1 DFQATT and CDR2 SNEGSKA (reference sequence). The CDR3 DNA sequence: TGCAGTGCTACAGATCCCCGCCTAGCGGGAGTCATCCAAGAGACCCAGTACTTC. Its translation is CSATDPRLAGVIQETQYF.

In its sample, this clonotype ranks as medium-sized. The V and J genes are TRBV27 and TRBJ1-5; 7 positions match TRBD1. The CDR3 length is 14 residues. Per the germline V gene, CDR1 is MNHEY and CDR2 is SMNVEV (reference sequence). The trim removed 6 bases at V and 4 bases at J, leaving 6 bases unmatched. The CDR3 sequence is CASSYNRGNQPQHF. Here the CDR3 DNA reads TGTGCCAGCAGCTACAACAGGGGAAATCAGCCCCAGCATTTT.

This chain joins TRBV12-3 or TRBV12-4 and TRBJ2-5, with TRBD2 matching over 9 bases. The CDR3 spans 14 residues. J gave up 5 bases and V 6 bases, and 7 bases lay outside the gene matches. The CDR3 reads CASRQAGGRETQYF. The DNA of the CDR3 is TGTGCCAGCAGACAAGCGGGAGGAAGGGAGACCCAGTACTTC.

Sample share makes this clonotype medium-sized. V is TRBV6-5 and J is TRBJ2-3; D unresolved. Germline V gives CDR1 MNHEY, CDR2 SVGAGI. Between the trimmed V and J ends, which lost 0 bases and 0 bases, there was a span of 13 bases. This CDR3 spans 17 amino acids. This CDR3 reads CASSYSSPPASTDTQYF. The CDR3 bases are TGTGCCAGCAGTTACTCGAGTCCCCCCGCTAGCACAGATACGCAGTATTTT.